This T cell receptor beta chain appears in the sequencing data of a study of T cell repertoires in cytomegalovirus infection. This clonotype was counted a few times. Antigen unknown. TCRdb re-analysed the reads in MiXCR, keeping a single row per CDR3 protein. The data contain 600,000 to 700,000 distinct CDR3 sequences, about 30% of them seen just once; the ten biggest clones take up about 20%. Germline CDR1 reads SNHLY; CDR2 reads FYNNEI. Trimming left V 6 bases short and J 3 bases short, with 15 bases between. The CDR3 is made up of 14 amino acids. This TCR derives from a human donor in good health (CMV status not recorded). Some clones in this sample may be carry-over from other donors' samples. The chain couples TRBV2 to TRBJ2-7; either TRBD1 or TRBD2 may fit D (5 bases each). The material sequenced was cultured PBMCs, taken from culture after CMV antigen stimulation. The CDR3 here is CASSGQGDVYEQYF. The CDR3 DNA sequence: TGTGCCAGCAGCGGGCAAGGGGACGTCTACGAGCAGTACTTC.